These T cell receptor beta chains were read from a single sample in a study of cytomegalovirus exposure and HLA in healthy donors. Clones were sequenced by immunoSEQ multiplex PCR, and TCRdb holds only the in-frame ones, with some missing. The repertoire has 150,000 to 200,000 clones, about 89% of them found once; the top ten carry less than 3%. Sequencing was performed on PBMCs. These receptors were collected from a man between 18 and 29 years old in good health and CMV-seropositive. CDR3s include the opening cysteine and the closing phenylalanine or tryptophan. Each record gives: clone size, J gene, V gene, D gene, CDR3 protein, CDR3 DNA. A D gene is named only where the DNA matches it firmly. The size of a clone is reported for some rows only, either as once, few or many, or as a class for expanded clones.

few | TRBJ2-2 | TRBV6-5 | TRBD2 | CASSLAGRVGELFF | TGTGCCAGCAGTTTAGCTGGGAGGGTCGGGGAGCTGTTTTTT
. | TRBJ1-2 | TRBV5-6 | . | CASSSPWEGDYGYTF | TGTGCCAGCAGTTCTCCGTGGGAGGGGGACTATGGCTACACCTTC
few | TRBJ2-7 | TRBV7-9 | TRBD1 | CASSPGTGGNEQYF | TGTGCCAGCAGCCCGGGGACAGGGGGCAACGAGCAGTACTTC
. | TRBJ1-5 | TRBV6-5 | TRBD1 | CASSRGTGFRPQHF | TGTGCCAGCAGCCGGGGGACAGGGTTTCGGCCCCAGCATTTT
. | TRBJ2-7 | TRBV28 | . | CASSIGTYGEQYF | TGTGCCAGCAGCATCGGAACCTACGGGGAGCAGTACTTC
. | TRBJ1-2 | TRBV7-2 | . | CASSLSPGLYGYTF | TGTGCCAGCAGCTTATCGCCGGGACTATATGGCTACACCTTC
. | TRBJ2-3 | TRBV2 | TRBD2 | CASRGGTSGSTDTQYF | TGTGCCAGCAGGGGGGGGACTAGCGGTAGCACAGATACGCAGTATTTT
. | TRBJ2-7 | TRBV7-6 | . | CASSLPYDEQYF | TGTGCCAGCAGCTTACCCTATGACGAGCAGTACTTC
. | TRBJ1-2 | TRBV27 | . | CASSGEAGAYYGYTF | TGTGCCAGCAGTGGAGAGGCAGGGGCTTACTATGGCTACACCTTC
. | TRBJ2-5 | TRBV9 | TRBD2 | CASSPPGGAGETQYF | TGTGCCAGCAGCCCTCCGGGGGGGGCCGGAGAGACCCAGTACTTC
. | TRBJ2-7 | TRBV7-2 | TRBD1 | CASSLAKTGGYEQYF | TGTGCCAGCAGCTTAGCTAAGACAGGGGGATACGAGCAGTACTTC
. | TRBJ2-2 | TRBV7-3 | . | CASSLTFGAGELFF | TGTGCCAGCAGCTTAACGTTCGGGGCCGGGGAGCTGTTTTTT
. | TRBJ1-3 | TRBV15 | . | CATSRGTNSGNTIYF | TGTGCCACCAGCAGAGGGACAAACTCTGGAAACACCATATATTTT
once | TRBJ2-5 | TRBV6-5 | . | CASSYGRGRETQYF | TGTGCCAGCAGTTACGGCAGGGGGAGGGAGACCCAGTACTTC
. | TRBJ2-3 | TRBV7-9 | . | CASSLGASTDTQYF | TGTGCCAGCAGCTTAGGGGCTAGCACAGATACGCAGTATTTT
. | TRBJ2-1 | TRBV7-8 | . | CASSYTRDNEQFF | TGTGCCAGCAGCTATACCAGGGACAATGAGCAGTTCTTC
. | TRBJ1-1 | TRBV7-2 | . | CASITYGRRAFF | TGTGCCAGCATCACCTATGGGAGGAGAGCTTTCTTT
. | TRBJ2-6 | TRBV10-3 | . | CASSSGEPGANVLTF | TGTGCCAGCTCGTCGGGGGAGCCTGGGGCCAACGTCCTGACTTTC